Listed below are T cell receptor beta chains from one sample, sequenced in a study of metastatic and nonmetastatic thyroid tumors. TCRdb reassembled clones from the PCR reads with MiXCR. This sample carries over 10,000 clones, under 30% of them seen once, and the ten largest clones take roughly 18%. Specimen: tumor tissue. The receptors shown here come from a female donor with papillary thyroid cancer or a benign thyroid nodule (not recorded which). Some clones in this sample may be carry-over from other donors' samples. Each CDR3 is given with its conserved first and last residue. The order of the fields is V gene, D gene, J gene, clone size, CDR3 DNA, CDR3 protein. The D gene is left open where the match is weak. Some rows mark clone size as missing; the rest say once, few, many or name a class of expanded clone.

>TRBV28|NA|TRBJ2-7|NA
TGTGCCAGCAGTTCACCCACCGGACAGTCCCACGAGCAGTACTTC
CASSSPTGQSHEQYF
>TRBV6-1|TRBD2|TRBJ2-1|few
TGTGCCAGCACCGACGGGACTAGCGGGAGGAATGAGCAGTTCTTC
CASTDGTSGRNEQFF
>TRBV10-3|NA|TRBJ2-1|NA
TGTGCCATCGAGCTTCATGAGCAGTTCTTC
CAIELHEQFF
>TRBV6-1|NA|TRBJ2-5|NA
TGTGCAGCAAACGGGGGTGGGGGGGGACAGACTAGAGAAACCCAGTACTTC
CAANGGGGGQTRETQYF
>TRBV20-1|TRBD1|TRBJ1-4|many
TGCAGTGCTAGGGGACAGGGGGGTGAAAAACTGTTTTTT
CSARGQGGEKLFF
>TRBV9|TRBD2|TRBJ2-7|NA
TGTGCCAGCAGCGTAGACTGTAGTGGCCTAGCGGGGTCCTACGAGCAGTACTTC
CASSVDCSGLAGSYEQYF
>TRBV6-1|TRBD1|TRBJ2-2|NA
TGTGCCAGCAGTAGACAGGGGGGAGGCGGGGAGCTGTTTTTT
CASSRQGGGGELFF
>TRBV24-1|NA|TRBJ1-2|NA
TGTGCCGTAGGACACCCTAACTATGGCTACACCTTC
CAVGHPNYGYTF
>TRBV4-1|TRBD1|TRBJ1-2|many
TGCGCCAGCAGCCAGGGACAGGGAGGGGACTATGGCTACACCTTC
CASSQGQGGDYGYTF
>TRBV30|NA|TRBJ1-2|NA
TGTGCCTGGAGTGGGGCAGGTGGCTACACCTTC
CAWSGAGGYTF
>TRBV7-8|TRBD1|TRBJ2-7|medium-sized
TGTGCCAGCTCCTACCTGGACAGGGGTTACGAGCAGTACTTC
CASSYLDRGYEQYF
>TRBV20-1|NA|TRBJ2-1|medium-sized
TGCAGTGCTAGAGATCTTAATAGCGCCTTTAACAATGAGCAGTTCTTC
CSARDLNSAFNNEQFF
>TRBV5-1|TRBD2|TRBJ2-7|medium-sized
TGCGCCAGCAGCAGGGGACTAGCGGAGTACGAGCAGTACTTC
CASSRGLAEYEQYF
>TRBV30|NA|TRBJ2-7|NA
TGTGCCTGGAGTAGGGGCGCCGCCTACGAGCAATACTTC
CAWSRGAAYEQYF
>TRBV11-3|NA|TRBJ2-7|NA
TGTGCCAGCAGCTTAGGAGATGGCGACGTGGGCGAGCAGTACTTC
CASSLGDGDVGEQYF
>TRBV27|NA|TRBJ2-3|few
TGTGCCAGCAGTAGGGCTAATCAATATACGCAGTATTTT
CASSRANQYTQYF
>TRBV3-1|NA|TRBJ1-1|many
TGTGCCAGCAAAAAGACAGAGATGAACACTGAAGCTTTCTTT
CASKKTEMNTEAFF
>TRBV2|TRBD1|TRBJ1-1|many
TGTGCCAGGGCCGGGACAGGGGATTCGGGAGCTTTCTTT
CARAGTGDSGAFF
>TRBV2|NA|TRBJ2-7|few
TGTGCCAGCAGCTCCGGAGGTACAGGGTGTTACGAGCAGTACTTC
CASSSGGTGCYEQYF
>TRBV4-1|NA|TRBJ1-5|few
TGCGCCAGCAGCCTAGGACCCAAGGGTGCGAGTCAGCCCCAGCATTTT
CASSLGPKGASQPQHF
>TRBV19|NA|TRBJ2-2|NA
TGTGCCAGTAGTATAGAACGGGAGAGCACCGGGGAGCTGTTTTTT
CASSIERESTGELFF
>TRBV6-1|TRBD2|TRBJ2-7|few
TGTGCCAGCACCCCCTTCCTGACTAGCGGGAGTGCTTACGAGCAGTACTTC
CASTPFLTSGSAYEQYF
>TRBV29-1|NA|TRBJ2-3|NA
TGCAGCGTGAAACTTGGGAGCACAGATACGCAGTATTTT
CSVKLGSTDTQYF